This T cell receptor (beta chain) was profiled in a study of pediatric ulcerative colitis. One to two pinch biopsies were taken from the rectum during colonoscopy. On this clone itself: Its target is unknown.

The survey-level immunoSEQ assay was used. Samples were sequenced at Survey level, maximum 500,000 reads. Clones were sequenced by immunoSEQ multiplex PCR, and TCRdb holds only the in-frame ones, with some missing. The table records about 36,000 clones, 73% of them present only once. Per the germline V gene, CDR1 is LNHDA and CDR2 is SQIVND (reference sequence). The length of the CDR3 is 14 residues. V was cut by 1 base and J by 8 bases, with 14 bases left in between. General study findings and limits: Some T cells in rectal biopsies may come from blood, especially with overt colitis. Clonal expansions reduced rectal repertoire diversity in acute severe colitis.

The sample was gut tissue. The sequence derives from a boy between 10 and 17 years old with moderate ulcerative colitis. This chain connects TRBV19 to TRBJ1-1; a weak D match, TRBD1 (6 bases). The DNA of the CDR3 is TGTGCCAGTAGTATAGGGACGACAGGCAACGAAGCTTTCTTT. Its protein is CASSIGTTGNEAFF.